The 2 T cell receptor beta chains in this list originate from one sample, sequenced in a study of shared clonotypes between healthy human individuals. It was CD45RO-negative cells, positively selected for CCR7, that made up naive CD8 cells, with terminally differentiated effector memory CD45RA+ cells excluded. Data came from immunoSEQ multiplex PCR; TCRdb stores just in-frame clones and leaves some out. The profile shows roughly 590,000 clones, nearly 97% of them singletons. The sequencing input was naive CD8+ T cells sorted from blood. These receptor sequences come from a woman in her twenties or thirties in good health.

This chain joins TRBV5-6 and TRBJ2-1; TRBD2 agrees at 10 bases. From germline, CDR1 is SGHDT and CDR2 YYEEEE. J lost 7 bases, V lost 1 base, and 2 bases had no gene match. The CDR3 loop spans 14 amino acids. CDR3 in amino acids: CASSLSGRVNEQFF. The DNA of the CDR3 is TGTGCCAGCAGCTTGAGCGGGAGGGTGAATGAGCAGTTCTTC.

The chain carries TRBV19 and TRBJ2-7; weak D call: TRBD2 (5 bases). Trimming pared 1 base from V and 4 bases from J, leaving 11 bases between. Germline CDR1 LNHDA, CDR2 SQIVND (reference sequence). This CDR3 has 14 amino acids. This chain's CDR3 is CASSIGSGWYEQYF. The DNA for the CDR3 is TGTGCCAGTAGTATAGGATCGGGATGGTACGAGCAGTACTTC.